These 3 T cell receptor beta chains originate from one sample sequenced in a study of cytomegalovirus exposure and HLA in healthy donors. PCR amplification relied on 60 Vbeta primers (plus 13 Jbeta primers). Profiled with immunoSEQ multiplex PCR; TCRdb holds only in-frame clones, not every one. Altogether 100,000 to 150,000 clones are present, more than 60% being singletons, with the ten largest covering around 1.5%. The sequencing input was PBMCs. These receptors were collected from a woman aged 18-29 years in good health and CMV-seronegative.

The chain recombines TRBV6-1 with TRBJ2-1; D is possibly TRBD2 (5 bases). The CDR3 runs to 15 residues. Germline CDR1 MNHNS, CDR2 SASEGT. V lost 3 bases and J 8 bases, leaving 17 bases between the germline ends. The CDR3 is CASSERELGSDEQFF. The CDR3 DNA follows: TGTGCCAGCAGTGAGAGGGAACTCGGATCCGATGAGCAGTTCTTC.

V usage is TRBV6-5 and J usage is TRBJ1-2; TRBD1 is a possible D gene (6 bases). CDR1 and CDR2 from the germline V gene are MNHEY and SVGAGI. V was cut by 6 bases and J by 10 bases, with 18 bases left in between. CDR3 length equals 13 residues. CDR3 sequence: CASSETPGGAYTF. For the CDR3, the DNA is TGTGCCAGCAGCGAAACGCCCGGGGGGGCCTACACCTTC.

This chain joins TRBV6-5 and TRBJ1-2; a weak D match, TRBD1 (6 bases). CDR1 and CDR2 (germline): MNHEY, SVGAGI. Trimming pared 5 bases from V and 4 bases from J, leaving 14 bases between. This CDR3 is built from 14 residues. The CDR3 sequence: CASSPTGRGYGYTF. CDR3 DNA sequence: TGTGCCAGCAGTCCGACAGGCCGCGGCTATGGCTACACCTTC.